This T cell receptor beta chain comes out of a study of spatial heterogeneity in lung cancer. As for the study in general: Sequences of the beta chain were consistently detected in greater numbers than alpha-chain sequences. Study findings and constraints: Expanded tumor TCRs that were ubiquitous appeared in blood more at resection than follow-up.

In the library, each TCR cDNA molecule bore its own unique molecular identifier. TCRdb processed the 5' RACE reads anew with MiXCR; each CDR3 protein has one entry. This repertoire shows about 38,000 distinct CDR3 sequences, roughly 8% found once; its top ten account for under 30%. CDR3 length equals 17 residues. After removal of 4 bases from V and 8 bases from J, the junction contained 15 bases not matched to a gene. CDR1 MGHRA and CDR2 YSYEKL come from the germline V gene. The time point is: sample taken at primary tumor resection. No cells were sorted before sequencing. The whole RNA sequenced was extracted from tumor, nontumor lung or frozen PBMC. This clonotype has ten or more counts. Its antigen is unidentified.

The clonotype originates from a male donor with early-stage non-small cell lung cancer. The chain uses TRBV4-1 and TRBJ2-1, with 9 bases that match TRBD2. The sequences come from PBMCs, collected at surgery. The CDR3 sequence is CASSLSKGGGAADEQFF. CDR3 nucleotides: TGCGCCAGCAGCCTATCCAAGGGCGGGGGGGCCGCGGATGAGCAGTTCTTC.